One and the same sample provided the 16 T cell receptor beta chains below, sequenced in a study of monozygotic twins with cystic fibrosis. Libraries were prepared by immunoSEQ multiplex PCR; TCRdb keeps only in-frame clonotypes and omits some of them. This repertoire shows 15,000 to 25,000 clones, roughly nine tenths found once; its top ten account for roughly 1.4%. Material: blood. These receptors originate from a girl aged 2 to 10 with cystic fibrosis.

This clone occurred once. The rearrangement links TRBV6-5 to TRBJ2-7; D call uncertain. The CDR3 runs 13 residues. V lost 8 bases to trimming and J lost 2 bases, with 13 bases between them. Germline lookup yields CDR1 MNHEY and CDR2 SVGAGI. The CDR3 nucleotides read TGTGCCAGCTCTGAAAGGGCCACCTACGAGCAGTACTTC. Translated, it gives CASSERATYEQYF.

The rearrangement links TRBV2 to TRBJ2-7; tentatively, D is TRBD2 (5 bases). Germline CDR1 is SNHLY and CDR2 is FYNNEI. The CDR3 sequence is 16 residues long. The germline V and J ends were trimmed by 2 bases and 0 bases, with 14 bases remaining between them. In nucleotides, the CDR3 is TGTGCCAGCAGTGAAATCGGGATCCCCAGCTCCTACGAGCAGTACTTC. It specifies CASSEIGIPSSYEQYF.

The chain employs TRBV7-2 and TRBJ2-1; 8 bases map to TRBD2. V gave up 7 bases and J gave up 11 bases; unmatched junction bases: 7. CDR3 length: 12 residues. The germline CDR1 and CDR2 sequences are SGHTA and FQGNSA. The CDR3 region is CASTPGGTKQFF. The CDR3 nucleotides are TGTGCCAGCACCCCGGGGGGGACAAAGCAGTTCTTC.

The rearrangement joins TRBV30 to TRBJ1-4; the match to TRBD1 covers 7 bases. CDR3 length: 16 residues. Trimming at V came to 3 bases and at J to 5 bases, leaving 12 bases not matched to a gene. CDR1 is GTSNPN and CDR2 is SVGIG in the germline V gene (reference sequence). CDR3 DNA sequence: TGTGCCTGGAGCATCGACAGGGTTAAGGGGAATGAAAAACTGTTTTTT. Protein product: CAWSIDRVKGNEKLFF.

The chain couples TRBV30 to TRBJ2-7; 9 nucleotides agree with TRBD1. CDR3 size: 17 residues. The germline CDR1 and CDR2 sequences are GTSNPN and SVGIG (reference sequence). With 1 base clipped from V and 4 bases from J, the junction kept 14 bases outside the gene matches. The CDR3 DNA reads TGTGCCTGGAGTGCCCGCTTCCGGGACAGGGTTGTGTACGAGCAGTACTTC. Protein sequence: CAWSARFRDRVVYEQYF.

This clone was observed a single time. The CDR3 coding sequence is TGTGCCAGCAGAGGCAGGGAAGGTAATGAGCAGTTCTTC. This sequence encodes CASRGREGNEQFF. The chain employs TRBV2 and TRBJ2-1; D possibly corresponds to TRBD1 (5 bases). Trimming left V 6 bases short and J 7 bases short, with 13 bases between. From germline, CDR1 is SNHLY and CDR2 FYNNEI. There are 13 residues in the CDR3.

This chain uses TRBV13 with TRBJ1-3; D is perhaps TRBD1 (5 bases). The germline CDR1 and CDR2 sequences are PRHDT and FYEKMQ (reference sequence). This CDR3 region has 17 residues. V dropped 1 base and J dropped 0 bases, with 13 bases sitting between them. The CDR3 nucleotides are TGTGCCAGCAGCTTAGAAAGGGACCGCTTCTCTGGAAACACCATATATTTT. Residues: CASSLERDRFSGNTIYF.

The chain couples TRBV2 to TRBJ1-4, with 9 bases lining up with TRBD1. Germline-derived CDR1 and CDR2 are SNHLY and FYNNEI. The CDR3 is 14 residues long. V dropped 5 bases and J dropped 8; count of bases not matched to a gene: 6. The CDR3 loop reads CASSLDRGVEKLFF. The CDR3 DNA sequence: TGTGCCAGCAGTCTTGACAGGGGGGTGGAAAAACTGTTTTTT.

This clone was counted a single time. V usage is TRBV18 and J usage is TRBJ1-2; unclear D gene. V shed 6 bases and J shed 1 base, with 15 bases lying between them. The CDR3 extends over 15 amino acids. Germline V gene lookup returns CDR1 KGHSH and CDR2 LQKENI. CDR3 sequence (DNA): TGTGCCAGCTCTCCAAATATAGAGTTTAACTATGGCTACACCTTC. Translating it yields CASSPNIEFNYGYTF.

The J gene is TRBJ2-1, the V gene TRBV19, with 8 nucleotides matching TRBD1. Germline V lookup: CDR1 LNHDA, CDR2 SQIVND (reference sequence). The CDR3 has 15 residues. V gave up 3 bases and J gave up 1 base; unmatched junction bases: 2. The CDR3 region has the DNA TGTGCCAGTAGTATGGACAGGGATTCCTACAATGAGCAGTTCTTC. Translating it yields CASSMDRDSYNEQFF.

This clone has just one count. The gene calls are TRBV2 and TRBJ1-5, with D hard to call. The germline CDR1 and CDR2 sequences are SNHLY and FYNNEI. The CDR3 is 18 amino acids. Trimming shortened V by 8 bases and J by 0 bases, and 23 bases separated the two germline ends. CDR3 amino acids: CASGSLRHTSYSNQPQHF. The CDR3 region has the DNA TGTGCCAGCGGTTCCTTGAGGCACACCTCGTATAGCAATCAGCCCCAGCATTTT.

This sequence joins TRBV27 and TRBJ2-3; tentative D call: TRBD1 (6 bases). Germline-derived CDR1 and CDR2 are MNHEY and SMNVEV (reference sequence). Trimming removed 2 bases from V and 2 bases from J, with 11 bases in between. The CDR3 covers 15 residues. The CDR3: CASSLVQGLTDTQYF. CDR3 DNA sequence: TGTGCCAGCAGTTTAGTGCAGGGGCTCACAGATACGCAGTATTTT.

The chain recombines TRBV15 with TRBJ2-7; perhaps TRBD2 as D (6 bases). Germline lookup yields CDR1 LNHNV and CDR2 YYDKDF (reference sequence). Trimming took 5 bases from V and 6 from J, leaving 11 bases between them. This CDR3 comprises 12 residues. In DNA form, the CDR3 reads TGTGCCACCAGCGGAGGGACGGGCGAGCAGTACTTC. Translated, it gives CATSGGTGEQYF.

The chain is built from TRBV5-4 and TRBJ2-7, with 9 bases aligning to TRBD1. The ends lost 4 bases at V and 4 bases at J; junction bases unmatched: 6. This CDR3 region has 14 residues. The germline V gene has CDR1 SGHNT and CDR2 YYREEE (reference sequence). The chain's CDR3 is CASSLDRGIYEQYF. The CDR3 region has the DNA TGTGCCAGCAGCCTGGACAGGGGAATATACGAGCAGTACTTC.

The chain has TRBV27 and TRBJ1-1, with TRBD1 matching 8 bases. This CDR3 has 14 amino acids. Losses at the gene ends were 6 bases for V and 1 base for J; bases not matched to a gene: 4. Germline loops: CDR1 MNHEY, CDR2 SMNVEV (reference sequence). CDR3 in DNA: TGTGCCAGCAGACCGACAGGGGAGAACACTGAAGCTTTCTTT. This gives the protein CASRPTGENTEAFF.

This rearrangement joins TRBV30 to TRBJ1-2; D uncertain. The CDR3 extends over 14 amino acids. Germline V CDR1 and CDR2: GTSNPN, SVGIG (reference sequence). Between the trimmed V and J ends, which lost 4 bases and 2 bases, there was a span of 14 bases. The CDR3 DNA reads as TGTGCCTGGAAGGAGAGTTATTCGAACTATGGCTACACCTTC. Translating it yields CAWKESYSNYGYTF.